This T cell receptor (beta chain) was documented in a study of technical replicates of blood from a few donors. The germline V and J ends were trimmed by 4 bases and 0 bases, with 6 bases remaining between them. Germline V gene lookup returns CDR1 SGHRS and CDR2 YFSETQ. This CDR3 has 13 amino acids. Method: immunoSEQ multiplex PCR; TCRdb's copy keeps in-frame clones and lacks some. The sample holds some 82,000 clones, roughly 97% seen once. This clone appeared once. Input material: T cells isolated from PBMCs. This TCR came from a human donor in good health. This chain uses TRBV5-1 with TRBJ2-3; no reliable D call. CDR3 loop: CASSPGSTDTQYF. The DNA for the CDR3 is TGCGCCAGCAGCCCAGGAAGCACAGATACGCAGTATTTT.